A selection of T cell receptor beta chains follows, all from one sample in a study of T cells in Graves' hyperthyroidism and ophthalmopathy. In TCRdb, the multiplex PCR reads were re-called with MiXCR into one record per CDR3 protein. The sample holds hundreds of thousands of distinct CDR3 sequences; less than 25% are singletons and the top ten take 11%. The sample comprised blood. Every receptor here comes from a young woman with Graves' ophthalmopathy. The CDR3 runs from the conserved cysteine through the conserved F or W. The D gene is left open where the match is weak. Clone sizes are given selectively: once, few, many, or a class where the clone is expanded.

size	V	D	J	DNA	CDR3
many	TRBV12-3/TRBV12-4	.	TRBJ1-1	TGTGCCAGCAGTTTAGCCAGGGTGAACACTGAAGCTTTCTTT	CASSLARVNTEAFF
.	TRBV12-3/TRBV12-4	.	TRBJ1-1	TGTGCCAGCAGGCCCCCGCTGGGAAGTGCCACTGAAGCTTTCTTT	CASRPPLGSATEAFF
.	TRBV20-1	.	TRBJ1-2	TGCAGTGCACGGCCAAGGTCCGAAGGCTACACCTTC	CSARPRSEGYTF
many	TRBV11-2	.	TRBJ1-1	TGTGCCAGCAGCTTAGCGGGGGGGGACACTGAAGCTTTCTTT	CASSLAGGDTEAFF
many	TRBV3-1	.	TRBJ2-4	TGTGCCAGCAGCCTAGGACAAGGAATTCAGTACTTC	CASSLGQGIQYF
once	TRBV3-1	.	TRBJ1-2	TGTGCCAGCAGCCAGCGACCCGTACAGGGAAGCTATGGCTACACCTTC	CASSQRPVQGSYGYTF
many	TRBV27	.	TRBJ2-2	TGTGCCAGCAGTTTGGAGACCCCCTTAGCCGGGGAGCTGTTTTTT	CASSLETPLAGELFF
many	TRBV12-3/TRBV12-4	.	TRBJ1-1	TGTGCCAGCACCCTGGACAGCTTTACTGAAGCTTTCTTT	CASTLDSFTEAFF
many	TRBV7-8	TRBD1	TRBJ2-7	TGTGCCAGCAGCTTAGAACAGGGGTGGTACGAGCAGTACTTC	CASSLEQGWYEQYF
many	TRBV20-1	.	TRBJ2-5	TGCAGTGCTAGAGAAGGTCACGAGACCCAGTACTTC	CSAREGHETQYF
many	TRBV6-1	.	TRBJ1-1	TGTGCCAGCAGGGCGGGGTTCGCTGAAGCTTTCTTT	CASRAGFAEAFF
many	TRBV2	.	TRBJ1-1	TGTGCCAGCAAACGCAGGGCAAGTATGAACACTGAAGCTTTCTTT	CASKRRASMNTEAFF
many	TRBV25-1	.	TRBJ1-2	TGTGCCAGCAGTGGCTGGAGTGACAGTCAAGTTAACACCTTC	CASSGWSDSQVNTF
many	TRBV28	TRBD1	TRBJ1-2	TGTGCCAGCAGCCCAGACAGGGCGCCCGGATCCTATGGCTACACCTTC	CASSPDRAPGSYGYTF
.	TRBV27	.	TRBJ2-7	TGTGCCAGCAGTTCAAAAACTGGCGAGCAGTACTTC	CASSSKTGEQYF
many	TRBV20-1	TRBD1	TRBJ1-1	TGCAGTGCTAGAGACCACCTGAACGCCGGGACAGCGAACACTGAAGCTTTCTTT	CSARDHLNAGTANTEAFF
many	TRBV4-3	.	TRBJ1-2	TGCGCCAGCAGCCAAGGGCAGGGCTCCTATGGCTACACCTTC	CASSQGQGSYGYTF
.	TRBV10-3	.	TRBJ1-2	TGTGCCATCAGTGCCGACTCGGGATTCCGCGGCTACACCTTC	CAISADSGFRGYTF
many	TRBV6-1	.	TRBJ2-2	TGTGCCAGCAGTGTGGCGGGGGCCTCAAACACCGGGGAGCTGTTTTTT	CASSVAGASNTGELFF
.	TRBV6-2/TRBV6-3	TRBD2	TRBJ2-3	TGTGCCAGCAGCAATCTAGCGGGGGCCATCACAGATACGCAGTATTTT	CASSNLAGAITDTQYF
many	TRBV9	.	TRBJ2-5	TGTGCCAGCAGCGTAGGACCTCAAGAGACCCAGTACTTC	CASSVGPQETQYF
many	TRBV28	.	TRBJ1-5	TGTGCCAGCAGTTTATCCCAGGGTAGTCAGCCCCAGCATTTT	CASSLSQGSQPQHF
many	TRBV15	TRBD1	TRBJ1-2	TGTGCCACCAGCACCGGACAGGGTTTTTATGGCTACACCTTC	CATSTGQGFYGYTF
many	TRBV6-2/TRBV6-3	.	TRBJ1-2	TGTGCCAGCAGTTATGTGCCCAGGAGCTATGGCTACACCTTC	CASSYVPRSYGYTF
.	TRBV12-3/TRBV12-4	.	TRBJ2-5	TGTGCCAGCAGCCCCGACCGGGGGTACCAAGAGACCCAGTACTTC	CASSPDRGYQETQYF
.	TRBV25-1	.	TRBJ2-5	TGTGCCAGCAGTGAAACCGGGACTGGGAAAGAGACCCAGTACTTC	CASSETGTGKETQYF
many	TRBV12-5	.	TRBJ1-1	TGTGCTAGTGTTCCAAGCGGGGGGACTGAAGCTTTCTTT	CASVPSGGTEAFF
many	TRBV5-1	.	TRBJ1-1	TGCGCCAGCAGTTACGTCTCGGGTAGGGGCACTGAAGCTTTCTTT	CASSYVSGRGTEAFF
many	TRBV27	.	TRBJ1-2	TGTGCCAGCAGTTTAAGGGGGACGAACTATGGCTACACCTTC	CASSLRGTNYGYTF
once	TRBV27	TRBD1	TRBJ1-2	TGTGCCAGCAGTCCACCGGGGACAGGGAACTATGGCTACACCTTC	CASSPPGTGNYGYTF
.	TRBV19	.	TRBJ2-5	TGTGCCAGTAGTATAGACAGGCAAGAGACCCAGTACTTC	CASSIDRQETQYF
.	TRBV5-1	TRBD2	TRBJ2-7	TGCGCCAGCTGCTCCGGGGGGGACTACGAGCAGTACTTC	CASCSGGDYEQYF
many	TRBV6-1	TRBD1	TRBJ1-5	TGTGCCAGCAGGTCGGGACAGTATAGCAATCAGCCCCAGCATTTT	CASRSGQYSNQPQHF
few	TRBV20-1	.	TRBJ1-2	TGCAGTGCTAGAGATCCGGCAGACGGCTATGGCTACACCTTC	CSARDPADGYGYTF
.	TRBV6-1	TRBD1	TRBJ2-7	TGTGCCAGCAGAGTACCGGGACAGAGAGACTACGAGCAGTACTTC	CASRVPGQRDYEQYF
many	TRBV20-1	.	TRBJ2-5	TGCAGTGCTAGAAACGTCAGAACCAGAGATAGCCAAGAGACCCAGTACTTC	CSARNVRTRDSQETQYF
many	TRBV12-3/TRBV12-4	TRBD1	TRBJ1-2	TGTGCCAGCAGTTCTCTAGGGGACAGCTATGGCTACACCTTC	CASSSLGDSYGYTF
.	TRBV6-1	.	TRBJ1-1	TGTGCCAGCAGTGAATTAAGGGAAGGAGGTCGTGGTGAAGCTTTCTTT	CASSELREGGRGEAFF
many	TRBV6-1	.	TRBJ1-2	TGTGCCAGCAGTGGGCCCACGGGAGGCTACACCTTC	CASSGPTGGYTF